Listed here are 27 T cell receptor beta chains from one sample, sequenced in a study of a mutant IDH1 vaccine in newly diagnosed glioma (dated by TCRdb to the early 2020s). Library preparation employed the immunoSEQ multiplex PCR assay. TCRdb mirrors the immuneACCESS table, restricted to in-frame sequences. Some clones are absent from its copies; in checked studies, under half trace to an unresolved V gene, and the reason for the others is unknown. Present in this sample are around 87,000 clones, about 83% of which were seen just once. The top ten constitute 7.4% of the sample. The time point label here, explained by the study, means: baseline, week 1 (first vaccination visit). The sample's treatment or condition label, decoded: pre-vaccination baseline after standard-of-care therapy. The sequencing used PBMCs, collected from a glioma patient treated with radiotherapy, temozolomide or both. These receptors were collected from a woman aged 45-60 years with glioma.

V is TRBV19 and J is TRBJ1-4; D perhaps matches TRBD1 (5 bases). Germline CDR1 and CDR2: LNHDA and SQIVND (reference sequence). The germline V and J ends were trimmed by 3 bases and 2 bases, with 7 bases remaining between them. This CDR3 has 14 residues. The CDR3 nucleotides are TGTGCCAGTAGTATCGGGGGGACTAATGAAAAACTGTTTTTT. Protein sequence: CASSIGGTNEKLFF. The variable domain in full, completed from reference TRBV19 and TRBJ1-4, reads DGGITQSPKYLFRKEGQNVTLSCEQNLNHDAMYWYRQDPGQGLRLIYYSQIVNDFQKGDIAEGYSVSREKKESFPLTVTSAQKNPTAFYLCASSIGGTNEKLFFGSGTQLSVL.

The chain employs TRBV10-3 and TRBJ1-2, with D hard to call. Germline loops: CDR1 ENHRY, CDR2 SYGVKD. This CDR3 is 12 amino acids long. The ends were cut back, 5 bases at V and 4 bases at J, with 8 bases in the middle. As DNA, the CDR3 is TGTGCCATCAGTAAGACGGCCTATGGCTACACCTTC. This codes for CAISKTAYGYTF.

The chain's CDR3 is CASSLTTINTEAFF. DNA for the CDR3: TGTGCCAGCAGCCTGACAACTATAAACACTGAAGCTTTCTTT. The chain links TRBV7-9 to TRBJ1-1, with D hard to call. CDR3 length equals 14 residues. Germline V gene sequence: CDR1 SEHNR, CDR2 FQNEAQ (reference sequence). Trimming removed 5 bases at V and 2 bases at J, with 12 bases between.

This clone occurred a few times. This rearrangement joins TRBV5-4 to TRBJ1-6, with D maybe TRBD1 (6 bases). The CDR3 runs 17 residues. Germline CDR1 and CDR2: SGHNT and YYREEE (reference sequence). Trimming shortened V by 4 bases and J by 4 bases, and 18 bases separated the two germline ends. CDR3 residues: CASSLPDRDVYNSPLHF. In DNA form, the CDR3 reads TGTGCCAGCAGCCTCCCGGACAGAGATGTTTATAATTCACCCCTCCACTTT.

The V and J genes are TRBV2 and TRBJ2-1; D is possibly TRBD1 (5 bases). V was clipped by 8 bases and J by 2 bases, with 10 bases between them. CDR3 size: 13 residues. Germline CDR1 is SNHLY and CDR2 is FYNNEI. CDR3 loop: CASQPGTYNEQFF. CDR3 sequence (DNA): TGTGCCAGCCAACCAGGGACCTACAATGAGCAGTTCTTC. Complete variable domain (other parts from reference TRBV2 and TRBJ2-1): EPEVTQTPSHQVTQMGQEVILRCVPISNHLYFYWYRQILGQKVEFLVSFYNNEISEKSEIFDDQFSVERPDGSNFTLKIRSTKLEDSAMYFCASQPGTYNEQFFGPGTRLTVL.

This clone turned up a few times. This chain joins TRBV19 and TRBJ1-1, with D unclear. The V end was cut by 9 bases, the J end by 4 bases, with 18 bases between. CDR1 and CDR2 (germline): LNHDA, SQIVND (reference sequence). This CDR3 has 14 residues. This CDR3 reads CASAPGSMGTEAFF. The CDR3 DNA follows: TGTGCCAGCGCTCCCGGCAGCATGGGCACTGAAGCTTTCTTT.

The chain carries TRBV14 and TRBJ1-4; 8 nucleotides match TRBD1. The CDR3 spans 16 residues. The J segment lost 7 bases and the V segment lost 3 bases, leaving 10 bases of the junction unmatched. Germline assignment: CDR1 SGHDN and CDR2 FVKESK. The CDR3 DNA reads TGTGCCAGCAGCCAGCAGGGGGCAAGTATCGGTGAAAAACTGTTTTTT. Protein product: CASSQQGASIGEKLFF.

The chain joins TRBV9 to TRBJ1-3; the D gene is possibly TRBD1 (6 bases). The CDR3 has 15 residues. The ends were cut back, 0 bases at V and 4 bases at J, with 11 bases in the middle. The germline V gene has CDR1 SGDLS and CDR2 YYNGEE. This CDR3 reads CASSVGWGRGNTIYF. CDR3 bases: TGTGCCAGCAGCGTAGGGTGGGGGCGCGGAAACACCATATATTTT.

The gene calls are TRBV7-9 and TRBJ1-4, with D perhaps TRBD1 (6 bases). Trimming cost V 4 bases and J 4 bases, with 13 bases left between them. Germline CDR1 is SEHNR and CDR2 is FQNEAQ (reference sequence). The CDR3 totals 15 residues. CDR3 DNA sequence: TGTGCCAGCAGCTCCACAGGGTACCGTAATGAAAAACTGTTTTTT. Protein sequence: CASSSTGYRNEKLFF.

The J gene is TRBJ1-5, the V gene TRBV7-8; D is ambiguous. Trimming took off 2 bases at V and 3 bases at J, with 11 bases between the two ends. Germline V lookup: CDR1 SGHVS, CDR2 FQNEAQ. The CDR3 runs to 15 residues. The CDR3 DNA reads TGTGCCAGCAGCTTATATGGGCGGGACAATCAGCCCCAGCATTTT. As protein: CASSLYGRDNQPQHF.

The CDR3 loop is CASSLAQGYYGYTF. The DNA for the CDR3 is TGTGCCAGCAGCTTAGCGCAGGGGTACTATGGCTACACCTTC. This chain links TRBV7-9 with TRBJ1-2; maybe TRBD1 (6 bases). The V gene lost 0 bases and the J gene lost 3 bases, with 8 bases spanning the gap. Per germline, CDR1 SEHNR and CDR2 FQNEAQ (reference sequence). CDR3 size: 14 residues.

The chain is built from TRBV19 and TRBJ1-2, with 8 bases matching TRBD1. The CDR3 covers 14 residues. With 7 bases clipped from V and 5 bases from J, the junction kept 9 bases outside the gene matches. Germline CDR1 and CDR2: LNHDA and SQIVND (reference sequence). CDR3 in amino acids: CASIIQGASYGYTF. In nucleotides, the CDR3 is TGTGCCAGTATCATCCAGGGGGCCTCGTATGGCTACACCTTC.

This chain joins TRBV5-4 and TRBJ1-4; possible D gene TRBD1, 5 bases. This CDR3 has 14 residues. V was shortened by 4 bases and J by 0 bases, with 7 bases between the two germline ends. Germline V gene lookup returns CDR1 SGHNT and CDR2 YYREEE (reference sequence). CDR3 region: CASSPGATNEKLFF. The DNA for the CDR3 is TGTGCCAGCAGCCCGGGGGCAACTAATGAAAAACTGTTTTTT.

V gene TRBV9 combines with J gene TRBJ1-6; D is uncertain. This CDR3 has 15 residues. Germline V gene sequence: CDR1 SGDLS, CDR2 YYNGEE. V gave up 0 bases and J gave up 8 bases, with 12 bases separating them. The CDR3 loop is CASSVDAGMDSPLHF. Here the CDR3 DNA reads TGTGCCAGCAGCGTAGACGCGGGAATGGATTCACCCCTCCACTTT.

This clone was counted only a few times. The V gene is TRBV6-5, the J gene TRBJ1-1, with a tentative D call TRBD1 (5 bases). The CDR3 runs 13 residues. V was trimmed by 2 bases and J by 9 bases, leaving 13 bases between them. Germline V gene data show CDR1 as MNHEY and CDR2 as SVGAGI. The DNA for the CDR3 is TGTGCCAGCAGTTACCCAGGGACTTCTCAAGCTTTCTTT. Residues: CASSYPGTSQAFF.

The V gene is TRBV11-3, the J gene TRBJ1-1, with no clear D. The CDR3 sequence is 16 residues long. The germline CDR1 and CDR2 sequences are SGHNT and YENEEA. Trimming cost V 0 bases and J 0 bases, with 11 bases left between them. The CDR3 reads CASSLEGWQMNTEAFF. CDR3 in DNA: TGTGCCAGCAGCTTAGAAGGCTGGCAGATGAACACTGAAGCTTTCTTT.

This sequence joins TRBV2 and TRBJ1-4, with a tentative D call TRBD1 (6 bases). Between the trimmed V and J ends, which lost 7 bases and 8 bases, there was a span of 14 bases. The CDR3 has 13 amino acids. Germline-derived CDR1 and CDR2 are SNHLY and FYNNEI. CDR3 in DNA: TGTGCCAGCACCTACAGGGTGGGAGAAAAACTGTTTTTT. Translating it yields CASTYRVGEKLFF.

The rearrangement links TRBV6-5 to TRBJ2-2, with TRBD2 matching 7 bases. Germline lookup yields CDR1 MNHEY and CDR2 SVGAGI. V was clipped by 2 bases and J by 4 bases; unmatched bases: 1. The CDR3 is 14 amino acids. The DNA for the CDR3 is TGTGCCAGCAGTTACGGGAGGGCCACCGGGGAGCTGTTTTTT. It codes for CASSYGRATGELFF.

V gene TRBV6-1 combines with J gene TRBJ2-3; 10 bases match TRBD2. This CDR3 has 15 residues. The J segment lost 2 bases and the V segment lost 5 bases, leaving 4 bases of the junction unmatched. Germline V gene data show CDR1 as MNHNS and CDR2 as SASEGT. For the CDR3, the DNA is TGTGCCAGCAGTACCGGACTAGCGGACACAGATACGCAGTATTTT. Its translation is CASSTGLADTDTQYF.

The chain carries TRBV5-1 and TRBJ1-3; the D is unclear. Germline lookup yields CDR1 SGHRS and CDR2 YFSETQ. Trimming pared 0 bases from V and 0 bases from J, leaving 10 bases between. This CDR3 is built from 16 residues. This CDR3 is CASSLGGRDSGNTIYF. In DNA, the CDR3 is TGCGCCAGCAGCTTGGGAGGCAGAGACTCTGGAAACACCATATATTTT.

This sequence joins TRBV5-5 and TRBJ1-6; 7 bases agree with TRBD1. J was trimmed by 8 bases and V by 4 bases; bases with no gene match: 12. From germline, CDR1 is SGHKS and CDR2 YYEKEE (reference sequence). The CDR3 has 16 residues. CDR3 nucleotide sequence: TGTGCCAGCAGCATTACCAGGGGGTTCCCTTATTCACCCCTCCACTTT. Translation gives CASSITRGFPYSPLHF.

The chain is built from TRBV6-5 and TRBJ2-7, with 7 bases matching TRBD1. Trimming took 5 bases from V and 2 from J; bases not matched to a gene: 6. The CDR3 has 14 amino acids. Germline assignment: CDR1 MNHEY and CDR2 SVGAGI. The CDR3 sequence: CASSPPDRTYEQYF. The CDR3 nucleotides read TGTGCCAGCAGTCCCCCGGACAGGACCTACGAGCAGTACTTC.

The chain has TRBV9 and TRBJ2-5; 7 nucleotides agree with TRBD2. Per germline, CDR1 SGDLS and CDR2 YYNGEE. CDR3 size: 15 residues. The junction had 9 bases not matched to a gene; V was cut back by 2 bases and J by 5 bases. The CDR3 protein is CASSVAGGFGETQYF. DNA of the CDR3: TGTGCCAGCAGCGTGGCCGGGGGGTTCGGGGAGACCCAGTACTTC.

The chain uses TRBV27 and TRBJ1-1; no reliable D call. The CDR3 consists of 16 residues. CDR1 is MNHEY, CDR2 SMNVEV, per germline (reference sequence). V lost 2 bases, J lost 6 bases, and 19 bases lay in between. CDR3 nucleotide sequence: TGTGCCAGCAGTTTAACCGGGTGGCGGGGAGCGTCTGAAGCTTTCTTT. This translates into CASSLTGWRGASEAFF.

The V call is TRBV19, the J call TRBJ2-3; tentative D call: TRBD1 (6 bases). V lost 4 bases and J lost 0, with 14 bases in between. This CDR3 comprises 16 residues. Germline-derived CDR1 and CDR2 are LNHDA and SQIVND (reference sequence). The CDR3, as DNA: TGTGCCAGTAGTAGGGGGCAGGCCTTGAGCACAGATACGCAGTATTTT. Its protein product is CASSRGQALSTDTQYF.

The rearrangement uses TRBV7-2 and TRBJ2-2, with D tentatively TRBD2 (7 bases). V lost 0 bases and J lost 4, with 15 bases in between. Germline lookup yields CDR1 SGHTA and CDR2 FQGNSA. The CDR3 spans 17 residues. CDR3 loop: CASSLALGGGGTGELFF. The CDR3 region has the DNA TGTGCCAGCAGCTTAGCGTTGGGGGGGGGCGGCACCGGGGAGCTGTTTTTT.

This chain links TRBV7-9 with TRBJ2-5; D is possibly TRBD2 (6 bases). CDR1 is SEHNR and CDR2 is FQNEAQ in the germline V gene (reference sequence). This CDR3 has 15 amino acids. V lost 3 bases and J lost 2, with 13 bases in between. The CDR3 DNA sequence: TGTGCCAGCAGCTTCGTCGATGCGGGACAAGAGACCCAGTACTTC. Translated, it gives CASSFVDAGQETQYF.